The 17 T cell receptor beta chains in this list originate from one sample, sequenced in a study of T cells in Graves' hyperthyroidism and ophthalmopathy. The CDR3 regions of TCR beta were amplified from RNA transcripts. The HTBI primer set was used in a first-round RT-PCR of the TCR CDR3. TCRdb redid the calling of the multiplex PCR reads with MiXCR, one entry per CDR3 protein. The sample shows approximately 300,000 distinct CDR3 sequences, roughly 19% of them seen only once. The specimen sequenced was blood. All receptors come from a man in his fifties or sixties with Graves' ophthalmopathy.

V and J are TRBV6-5 and TRBJ1-6, with a tentative D call TRBD1 (5 bases). The CDR3 is 15 residues long. V was trimmed by 0 bases and J by 7 bases, leaving 10 bases between them. The V gene's germline CDR1 is MNHEY and CDR2 SVGAGI. CDR3 nucleotides: TGTGCCAGCAGTTACTCGATTCGGGGGAATTCACCCCTCCACTTT. Translated, it gives CASSYSIRGNSPLHF.

The chain has TRBV18 and TRBJ2-7, with D perhaps given as TRBD1 or TRBD2 (5 bases each). Trimming took off 3 bases at V and 3 bases at J, with 15 bases between the two ends. Per germline, CDR1 KGHSH and CDR2 LQKENI. This CDR3 comprises 15 residues. Written as DNA, the CDR3 is TGTGCCAGCTCACCGGGACCTCTGTTTAACTACGAGCAGTACTTC. This codes for CASSPGPLFNYEQYF.

This chain connects TRBV29-1 to TRBJ2-1, with TRBD2 matching over 7 bases. The CDR3 sequence is 11 residues long. The V segment lost 6 bases and the J segment 10 bases; nucleotides outside the gene matches: 6. The germline gives CDR1 SQVTM, CDR2 ANQGSEA. The CDR3, as DNA: TGCAGCGTCGGCCTAGCGGAGGAGCAGTTCTTC. Amino acid sequence: CSVGLAEEQFF.

On this clonotype itself: No conserved phenylalanine or tryptophan is present at the end of the CDR3, so a read error is the likely explanation. The chain joins TRBV28 to TRBJ1-6; a weak D match, TRBD1 (5 bases). Per germline, CDR1 MDHEN and CDR2 SYDVKM. The CDR3 runs to 14 residues. V shed 2 bases and J shed 8 bases, with 10 bases lying between them. Here the CDR3 reads CASSLGGLDSPLHL. The CDR3 bases are TGTGCCAGCAGTTTAGGGGGATTAGATTCACCCCTCCACCTT.

With respect to this clonotype: With a much larger clone just one base away, this may be a read error. The chain carries TRBV3-1 and TRBJ2-7, with 12 bases lining up with TRBD2. From germline, CDR1 is LGHDT and CDR2 YNNKEL (reference sequence). This CDR3 spans 16 amino acids. The trim removed 3 bases at V and 0 bases at J, leaving 3 bases unmatched. In DNA, the CDR3 is TGTGCCAGCAGCCATGGGACTAGCGGGTTCTCCTACGAGCAGTACTTC. As protein: CASSHGTSGFSYEQYF.

The chain's CDR3 is CASSFPEGGETQYF. DNA of the CDR3: TGTGCCAGCAGCTTCCCGGAGGGGGGGGAGACCCAGTACTTC. V is TRBV5-4 and J is TRBJ2-5; maybe TRBD2 (7 bases). The CDR3 sequence is 14 residues long. The V gene's germline CDR1 is SGHNT and CDR2 YYREEE (reference sequence). V lost 2 bases and J lost 5, with 13 bases in between.

A few counts support this clonotype. V and J are TRBV20-1 and TRBJ1-5; tentative D call: TRBD1 (6 bases). Germline V gives CDR1 DFQATT, CDR2 SNEGSKA (reference sequence). The length of the CDR3 is 13 residues. V was shortened by 0 bases and J by 4 bases, with 7 bases between the two germline ends. CDR3 nucleotides: TGCAGTGCTAGAGAAGGGGGAAATCAGCCCCAGCATTTT. Amino acids: CSAREGGNQPQHF.

This clonotype was counted between two and nine times. The J gene is TRBJ1-5, the V gene TRBV20-1; no reliable D call. From germline, CDR1 is DFQATT and CDR2 SNEGSKA (reference sequence). The CDR3 spans 14 residues. Trimming shortened V by 3 bases and J by 0 bases, and 9 bases separated the two germline ends. In nucleotides, the CDR3 is TGCAGTGCTAGTGAGGGCTTTAGCAATCAGCCCCAGCATTTT. Protein sequence: CSASEGFSNQPQHF.

In this sample, this clonotype turned up many times. Here the CDR3 reads CASSPAGLAGSGEQYF. CDR3 sequence (DNA): TGTGCCAGCAGTCCCGCCGGACTAGCGGGAAGCGGTGAGCAGTACTTC. The chain joins TRBV28 to TRBJ2-7, with 12 bases that match TRBD2. CDR3 size: 16 residues. The germline gives CDR1 MDHEN, CDR2 SYDVKM. Trimming removed 5 bases from V and 7 bases from J; junction bases left unmatched: 12. Supplemented by reference TRBV28 and TRBJ2-7, the full variable domain reads DVKVTQSSRYLVKRTGEKVFLECVQDMDHENMFWYRQDPGLGLRLIYFSYDVKMKEKGDIPEGYSVSREKKERFSLILESASTNQTSMYLCASSPAGLAGSGEQYFGPGTRLTVT.

This clonotype was seen many times. The chain links TRBV10-3 to TRBJ1-4; D is unresolved. The V end was cut by 10 bases, the J end by 0 bases, with 12 bases between. CDR3 size: 14 residues. Germline V gene sequence: CDR1 ENHRY, CDR2 SYGVKD. As DNA, the CDR3 is TGTGCCACCAAGTCGGGGACAACTAATGAAAAACTGTTTTTT. It specifies CATKSGTTNEKLFF.

V is TRBV6-1 and J is TRBJ1-2; no clear D. Germline assignment: CDR1 MNHNS and CDR2 SASEGT. The CDR3 totals 14 residues. V shed 6 bases and J shed 8 bases, with 19 bases lying between them. Written as DNA, the CDR3 is TGTGCCAGCAGCCGTTCCGAAGGGTCGGGCGGCTACACCTTC. Protein sequence: CASSRSEGSGGYTF.

This clonotype showed up many times. The rearrangement uses TRBV7-8 and TRBJ2-7; a weak D match, TRBD2 (7 bases). Per germline, CDR1 SGHVS and CDR2 FQNEAQ. This CDR3 is 14 amino acids long. Deletions cut 4 bases from V and 1 base from J, with 11 bases between. The CDR3 DNA is TGTGCCAGCAGCTCAGCGGGACATTCCTACGAGCAGTACTTC. It specifies CASSSAGHSYEQYF.

This clonotype was counted ten times or more. The chain couples TRBV28 to TRBJ1-4; TRBD1 matches 8 bases. Losses at the gene ends were 5 bases for V and 7 bases for J; bases not matched to a gene: 12. The CDR3 sequence is 16 residues long. Germline V gene lookup returns CDR1 MDHEN and CDR2 SYDVKM. The CDR3 spells CASSPPTGEWGEKLFF. DNA of the CDR3: TGTGCCAGCAGTCCTCCGACAGGGGAATGGGGTGAAAAACTGTTTTTT.

The rearrangement joins TRBV6-5 to TRBJ1-4; no clear D gene. Germline loops: CDR1 MNHEY, CDR2 SVGAGI. CDR3 length: 15 residues. Trimming shortened V by 3 bases and J by 0 bases, and 8 bases separated the two germline ends. CDR3: CASSYTTATNEKLFF. The CDR3, as DNA: TGTGCCAGCAGTTATACGACGGCAACTAATGAAAAACTGTTTTTT.

This chain connects TRBV6-6 to TRBJ2-1; possibly TRBD1 or TRBD2 for D (5 bases each). The J call is in doubt because the DNA end fits TRBJ2-7 better. This CDR3 region has 14 residues. Germline V gene data show CDR1 as MNHNY and CDR2 as SVGAGI (reference sequence). CDR3 sequence reads: CASSYSTRGDEQYF. Here the CDR3 DNA reads TGTGCCAGCAGTTACTCGACGAGGGGAGATGAGCAGTACTTC.

The chain has TRBV20-1 and TRBJ2-3; D remains unclear. The V end was cut by 6 bases, the J end by 4 bases, with 8 bases between. Germline CDR1 DFQATT, CDR2 SNEGSKA (reference sequence). The CDR3 is 11 amino acids. The CDR3 loop is CSAPLPDTQYF. The CDR3 region has the DNA TGCAGTGCACCTCTTCCAGATACGCAGTATTTT.

The chain uses TRBV30 and TRBJ1-6, with D hard to call. The germline V gene encodes CDR1 GTSNPN and CDR2 SVGIG (reference sequence). This CDR3 spans 12 amino acids. V shed 0 bases and J shed 7 bases, with 4 bases lying between them. The CDR3 nucleotides are TGTGCCTGGAGTGTACCCAATTCACCCCTCCACTTT. Protein product: CAWSVPNSPLHF. Filled out from reference TRBV30 and TRBJ1-6, the complete variable domain reads SQTIHQWPATLVQPVGSPLSLECTVEGTSNPNLYWYRQAAGRGLQLLFYSVGIGQISSEVPQNLSASRPQDRQFILSSKKLLLSDSGFYLCAWSVPNSPLHFGNGTRLTVT.